Presented here are 25 T cell receptor beta chains from one specimen sequenced in a study of cytomegalovirus exposure and HLA in healthy donors. PCR employed 60 Vbeta and 13 Jbeta primers. Method: immunoSEQ multiplex PCR; TCRdb's copy keeps in-frame clones and lacks some. There are about 210,000 clones in the sample; approximately 90% occur only once, and 1% to 1.4% lies in the top ten. Sequencing was performed on PBMCs. These receptors were taken from a boy aged 2-15 years in good health and CMV-seronegative.

The chain couples TRBV27 to TRBJ2-7; 8 bases fit TRBD2. This CDR3 is built from 14 residues. Germline CDR1 is MNHEY and CDR2 is SMNVEV (reference sequence). V was pared by 4 bases and J by 5 bases, with 7 bases of the junction left unmatched. CDR3 amino acids: CASSWAGTSDEQYF. The CDR3 DNA reads TGTGCCAGCAGTTGGGCCGGGACTAGTGACGAGCAGTACTTC.

CDR3 sequence (DNA): TGTGCCAGCGCCGAGGGACTAGCAGGATACGAGCAGTACTTC. Translating it yields CASAEGLAGYEQYF. The rearrangement joins TRBV28 to TRBJ2-7, with 9 bases that match TRBD2. Looked up from germline, CDR1 is MDHEN and CDR2 is SYDVKM. Trimming at V came to 8 bases and at J to 4 bases, leaving 9 bases not matched to a gene. The CDR3 has 14 amino acids.

This clone was observed once. The V call is TRBV18, the J call TRBJ1-3; D unclear. The germline V and J ends were trimmed by 5 bases and 6 bases, with 11 bases remaining between them. Germline lookup yields CDR1 KGHSH and CDR2 LQKENI. This CDR3 is built from 13 residues. This CDR3 is CASSSGLLNTIYF. For the CDR3, the DNA is TGTGCCAGCTCATCGGGTCTACTAAACACCATATATTTT. The whole variable domain, filled in from reference TRBV18 and TRBJ1-3, reads NAGVMQNPRHLVRRRGQEARLRCSPMKGHSHVYWYRQLPEEGLKFMVYLQKENIIDESGMPKERFSAEFPKEGPSILRIQQVVRGDSAAYFCASSSGLLNTIYFGEGSWLTVV.

This clone showed up just a few times. This sequence joins TRBV6-1 and TRBJ1-5; D is possibly TRBD1 (6 bases). The CDR3 spans 13 residues. Germline V gene data show CDR1 as MNHNS and CDR2 as SASEGT. Trimming removed 4 bases at V and 5 bases at J, with 9 bases between. In nucleotides, the CDR3 is TGTGCCAGCAGTGGACAGGACTATCAGCCCCAGCATTTT. Its translation is CASSGQDYQPQHF.

This chain connects TRBV7-9 to TRBJ2-1; 8 positions match TRBD2. This CDR3 comprises 15 residues. The germline CDR1 and CDR2 sequences are SEHNR and FQNEAQ (reference sequence). Trimming removed 6 bases from V and 6 bases from J; junction bases left unmatched: 10. DNA for the CDR3: TGTGCCAGCAGTCAAGCGGTTAGCGGGGTCAATGAGCAGTTCTTC. It is translated as CASSQAVSGVNEQFF. The complete variable domain, with remaining parts taken from reference TRBV7-9 and TRBJ2-1, reads DTGVSQNPRHKITKRGQNVTFRCDPISEHNRLYWYRQTLGQGPEFLTYFQNEAQLEKSRLLSDRFSAERPKGSFSTLEIQRTEQGDSAMYLCASSQAVSGVNEQFFGPGTRLTVL.

The V and J genes are TRBV11-3 and TRBJ1-6; maybe TRBD1 (5 bases). In germline, CDR1 is SGHNT, CDR2 YENEEA. Trimming removed 8 bases from V and 6 bases from J, with 20 bases in between. This CDR3 comprises 16 residues. The CDR3 reads CASPLPDKSSNSPLHF. The CDR3, as DNA: TGTGCCAGCCCCTTGCCGGACAAGTCTTCTAATTCACCCCTCCACTTT.

The J gene is TRBJ2-2, the V gene TRBV9, with D hard to call. Germline V CDR1 and CDR2: SGDLS, YYNGEE. The V gene lost 4 bases and the J gene lost 1 base, with 14 bases spanning the gap. CDR3 length: 16 amino acids. DNA for the CDR3: TGTGCCAGCAGCACATCCGGTGGCGGGAACACCGGGGAGCTGTTTTTT. Its translation: CASSTSGGGNTGELFF.

As DNA, the CDR3 is TGTGCCAGTCAGTTTCTGCCGGGGGGGGTCGGGGAGCTGTTTTTT. Translation gives CASQFLPGGVGELFF. The genes are TRBV2 and TRBJ2-2; 8 nucleotides match TRBD2. The germline CDR1 and CDR2 sequences are SNHLY and FYNNEI. The CDR3 is 15 residues long. Losses at the gene ends were 9 bases for V and 7 bases for J; bases not matched to a gene: 13.

This chain joins TRBV19 and TRBJ1-4, with 8 bases fitting TRBD1. The V gene's germline CDR1 is LNHDA and CDR2 SQIVND (reference sequence). V was clipped by 6 bases and J by 7 bases; unmatched bases: 4. The CDR3 runs to 13 residues. CDR3 nucleotides: TGTGCCAGTAGAGGACAGGGAACTGAAAAACTGTTTTTT. Encoded protein: CASRGQGTEKLFF.

This clone was found a few times. The chain employs TRBV5-1 and TRBJ2-3, with D maybe TRBD2 (5 bases). Looked up from germline, CDR1 is SGHRS and CDR2 is YFSETQ. The CDR3 extends over 12 amino acids. V was cut by 0 bases and J by 6 bases, with 5 bases left in between. CDR3 in amino acids: CASSLGGDTQYF. CDR3 bases: TGCGCCAGCAGCTTGGGCGGGGATACGCAGTATTTT.

The rearrangement links TRBV6-4 to TRBJ1-2; a possible D gene is TRBD1 (6 bases). The V and J ends lost 2 bases and 7 bases respectively, with 17 bases between them. Per the germline V gene, CDR1 is MRHNA and CDR2 is SNTAGT. This CDR3 is 15 amino acids long. CDR3 amino acids: CASSDTSDRHGGYTF. Written as DNA, the CDR3 is TGTGCCAGCAGTGACACCTCCGACAGGCATGGTGGCTACACCTTC.

In regard to this clone: The likely explanation is a read error, given a far larger clone one base away. The chain couples TRBV5-1 to TRBJ2-1; 9 nucleotides line up with TRBD2. Germline V lookup: CDR1 SGHRS, CDR2 YFSETQ. The CDR3 has 14 residues. The CDR3 sequence: CASSFSGGYDEQFF. The DNA of the CDR3 is TGCGCCAGCAGCTTTAGCGGGGGCTACGATGAGCAGTTCTTC.

CDR3 residues: CASSLVEELDEQYF. CDR3 bases: TGTGCCAGCAGCTTAGTGGAGGAATTGGACGAGCAGTACTTC. V and J are TRBV7-9 and TRBJ2-7; a possible D gene is TRBD2 (5 bases). CDR1 is SEHNR and CDR2 is FQNEAQ in the germline V gene (reference sequence). The CDR3 loop spans 14 amino acids. The V end lost 1 base, the J end lost 5 bases, and 12 bases lay between the germline ends.

The V call is TRBV10-2, the J call TRBJ2-2, with D unclear. CDR1 WSHSY and CDR2 SAAADI come from the germline V gene. This CDR3 contains 14 residues. V was clipped by 5 bases and J by 1 base, with 8 bases between them. The CDR3 is CASSSNWNTGELFF. The CDR3, as DNA: TGCGCCAGCAGTTCTAACTGGAACACCGGGGAGCTGTTTTTT.

The sample holds a few counts of this clone. The chain joins TRBV28 to TRBJ1-5; a possible D gene is TRBD1 (6 bases). Trimming took off 6 bases at V and 9 bases at J, with 15 bases between the two ends. The CDR3 loop spans 13 amino acids. Germline values: CDR1 MDHEN, CDR2 SYDVKM. Here the CDR3 reads CASRQGPLRPQHF. CDR3 nucleotides: TGTGCCAGCAGACAGGGTCCACTTCGGCCCCAGCATTTT.

The chain couples TRBV9 to TRBJ2-5, with 9 bases that match TRBD2. Germline V gene lookup returns CDR1 SGDLS and CDR2 YYNGEE. Trimming took 4 bases from V and 3 from J; bases not matched to a gene: 10. CDR3 length: 16 residues. CDR3 region: CASSPPAGGVKETQYF. CDR3 DNA: TGTGCCAGCAGCCCCCCCGCGGGGGGGGTAAAAGAGACCCAGTACTTC. The variable domain in full, completed from reference TRBV9 and TRBJ2-5, reads DSGVTQTPKHLITATGQRVTLRCSPRSGDLSVYWYQQSLDQGLQFLIQYYNGEERAKGNILERFSAQQFPDLHSELNLSSLELGDSALYFCASSPPAGGVKETQYFGPGTRLLVL.

The chain recombines TRBV10-3 with TRBJ1-1; D remains unclear. Germline-derived CDR1 and CDR2 are ENHRY and SYGVKD. The CDR3 length is 12 residues. V shed 2 bases and J shed 12 bases, with 13 bases lying between them. This chain's CDR3 is CAISEDTLGPFF. The CDR3 bases are TGTGCCATCAGTGAGGACACACTGGGTCCTTTCTTT.

This chain connects TRBV2 to TRBJ2-5, with 8 bases that match TRBD2. Germline CDR1 reads SNHLY; CDR2 reads FYNNEI. This CDR3 spans 16 amino acids. The trim removed 6 bases at V and 3 bases at J, leaving 12 bases unmatched. This CDR3 reads CASRHLGSGGKETQYF. The CDR3 DNA is TGTGCCAGCAGACATTTGGGGAGCGGGGGAAAAGAGACCCAGTACTTC.

CDR3 sequence: CASSEAPLLSYEQYF. CDR3 DNA: TGTGCCAGCAGTGAAGCCCCACTCCTCTCCTACGAGCAGTACTTC. The genes are TRBV2 and TRBJ2-7, with no clear D. Germline CDR1 SNHLY, CDR2 FYNNEI. The CDR3 length is 15 residues. The V end was cut by 0 bases, the J end by 0 bases, with 9 bases between. The full variable domain, completed using reference TRBV2 and TRBJ2-7, is EPEVTQTPSHQVTQMGQEVILRCVPISNHLYFYWYRQILGQKVEFLVSFYNNEISEKSEIFDDQFSVERPDGSNFTLKIRSTKLEDSAMYFCASSEAPLLSYEQYFGPGTRLTVT.

The V and J genes are TRBV7-9 and TRBJ1-6; 7 bases align to TRBD1. V was clipped by 4 bases and J by 13 bases; unmatched bases: 7. Germline V CDR1 and CDR2: SEHNR, FQNEAQ (reference sequence). The CDR3 extends over 13 amino acids. The CDR3 DNA sequence: TGTGCCAGCAGCTCAACTCCAGGGGGTCCCCTCCACTTT. Residues: CASSSTPGGPLHF.

This CDR3 is CASSQSTVDNEKLFF. The DNA of the CDR3 is TGTGCCAGCAGCCAATCCACAGTCGATAATGAAAAACTGTTTTTT. V and J are TRBV16 and TRBJ1-4; D not resolved. V shed 0 bases and J shed 4 bases, with 9 bases lying between them. Germline V CDR1 and CDR2: KGHSY, FQNENV. This CDR3 is built from 15 residues.

The chain recombines TRBV19 with TRBJ1-5; D possibly corresponds to TRBD1 (6 bases). Germline lookup yields CDR1 LNHDA and CDR2 SQIVND (reference sequence). The V end lost 5 bases, the J end lost 0 bases, and 14 bases lay between the germline ends. This CDR3 is built from 16 residues. The CDR3 sequence: CASSAGTSYSNQPQHF. CDR3 nucleotide sequence: TGTGCCAGTAGTGCAGGGACATCCTATAGCAATCAGCCCCAGCATTTT.

The chain couples TRBV10-3 to TRBJ2-7, with D possibly TRBD2 on 7 matching bases. The CDR3 is 16 residues long. Trimming cost V 8 bases and J 3 bases, with 23 bases left between them. From germline, CDR1 is ENHRY and CDR2 SYGVKD. CDR3 in DNA: TGTGCCATCCCGTCATGGGGGGGGGCTTGCCTCTACGAGCAGTACTTC. Protein: CAIPSWGGACLYEQYF.

This chain links TRBV7-8 with TRBJ2-7, with 7 nucleotides matching TRBD2. The CDR3 sequence is 14 residues long. Germline V lookup: CDR1 SGHVS, CDR2 FQNEAQ. V was clipped by 0 bases and J by 2 bases; unmatched bases: 1. CDR3 nucleotide sequence: TGTGCCAGCAGCTTAGCGGGAGGGCCCTACGAGCAGTACTTC. Translation gives CASSLAGGPYEQYF.

The V call is TRBV7-9, the J call TRBJ2-1; perhaps TRBD1 as D (6 bases). The CDR3 spans 11 residues. V dropped 1 base and J dropped 13 bases, with 8 bases sitting between them. Looked up from germline, CDR1 is SEHNR and CDR2 is FQNEAQ (reference sequence). CDR3 residues: CASSLGGGQFF. In DNA, the CDR3 is TGTGCCAGCAGCTTAGGAGGGGGACAGTTCTTC.